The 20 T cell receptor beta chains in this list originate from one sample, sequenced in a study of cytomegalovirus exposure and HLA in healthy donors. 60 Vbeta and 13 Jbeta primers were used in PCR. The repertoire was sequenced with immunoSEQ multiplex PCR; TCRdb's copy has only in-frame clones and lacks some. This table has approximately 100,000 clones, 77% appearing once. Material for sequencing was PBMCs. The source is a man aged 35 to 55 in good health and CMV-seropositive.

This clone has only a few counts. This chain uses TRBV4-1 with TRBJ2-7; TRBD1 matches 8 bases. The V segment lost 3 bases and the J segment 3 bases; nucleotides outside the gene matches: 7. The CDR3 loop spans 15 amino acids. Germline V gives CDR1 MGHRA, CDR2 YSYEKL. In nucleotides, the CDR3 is TGCGCCAGCAGCCAGGCAGGACAGGGCCACTACGAGCAGTACTTC. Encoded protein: CASSQAGQGHYEQYF.

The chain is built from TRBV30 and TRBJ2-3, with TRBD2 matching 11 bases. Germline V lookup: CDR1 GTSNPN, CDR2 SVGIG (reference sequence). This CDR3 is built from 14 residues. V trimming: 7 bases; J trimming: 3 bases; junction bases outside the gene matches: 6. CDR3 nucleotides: TGTGCCTTCCAACTAGCGGGGGTTACAGATACGCAGTATTTT. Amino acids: CAFQLAGVTDTQYF. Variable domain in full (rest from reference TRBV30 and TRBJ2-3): SQTIHQWPATLVQPVGSPLSLECTVEGTSNPNLYWYRQAAGRGLQLLFYSVGIGQISSEVPQNLSASRPQDRQFILSSKKLLLSDSGFYLCAFQLAGVTDTQYFGPGTRLTVL.

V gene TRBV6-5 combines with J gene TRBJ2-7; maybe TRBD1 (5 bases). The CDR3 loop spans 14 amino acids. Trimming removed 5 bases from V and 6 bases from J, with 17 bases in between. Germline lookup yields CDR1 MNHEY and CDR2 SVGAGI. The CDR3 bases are TGTGCCAGCAGTAACGGTCTCCTAGGGGTCGAGCAGTACTTC. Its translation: CASSNGLLGVEQYF.

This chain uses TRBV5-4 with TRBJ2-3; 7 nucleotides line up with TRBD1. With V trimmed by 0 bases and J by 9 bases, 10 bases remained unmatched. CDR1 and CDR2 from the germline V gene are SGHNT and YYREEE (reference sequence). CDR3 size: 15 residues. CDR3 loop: CASSLGQGRQWTQYF. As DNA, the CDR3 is TGTGCCAGCAGCTTGGGACAGGGTCGGCAGTGGACGCAGTATTTT. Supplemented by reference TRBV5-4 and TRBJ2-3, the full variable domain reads ETGVTQSPTHLIKTRGQQVTLRCSSQSGHNTVSWYQQALGQGPQFIFQYYREEENGRGNFPPRFSGLQFPNYSSELNVNALELDDSALYLCASSLGQGRQWTQYFGPGTRLTVL.

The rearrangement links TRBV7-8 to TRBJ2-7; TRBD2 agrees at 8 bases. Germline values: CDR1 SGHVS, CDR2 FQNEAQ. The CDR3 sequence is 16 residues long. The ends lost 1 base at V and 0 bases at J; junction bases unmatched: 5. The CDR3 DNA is TGTGCCAGCAGCTTAGTCGGACTAGCTCTCTCCTACGAGCAGTACTTC. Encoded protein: CASSLVGLALSYEQYF. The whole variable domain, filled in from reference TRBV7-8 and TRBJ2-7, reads GAGVSQSPRYKVAKRGQDVALRCDPISGHVSLFWYQQALGQGPEFLTYFQNEAQLDKSGLPSDRFFAERPEGSVSTLKIQRTQQEDSAVYLCASSLVGLALSYEQYFGPGTRLTVT.

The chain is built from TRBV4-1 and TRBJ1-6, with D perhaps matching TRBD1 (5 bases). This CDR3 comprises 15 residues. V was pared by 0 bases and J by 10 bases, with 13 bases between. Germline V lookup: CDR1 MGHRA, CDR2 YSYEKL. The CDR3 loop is CASSQDRAGQSPLHF. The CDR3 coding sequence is TGCGCCAGCAGCCAAGATCGGGCAGGACAATCACCCCTCCACTTT.

The CDR3 nucleotides read TGTGCCTGGAGTGTACATGGGGCAACCTATAATTCACCCCTCCACTTT. This sequence encodes CAWSVHGATYNSPLHF. The chain employs TRBV30 and TRBJ1-6; perhaps TRBD1 as D (5 bases). Trimming removed 0 bases from V and 2 bases from J, with 11 bases in between. Germline CDR1 and CDR2: GTSNPN and SVGIG (reference sequence). The CDR3 length is 16 residues.

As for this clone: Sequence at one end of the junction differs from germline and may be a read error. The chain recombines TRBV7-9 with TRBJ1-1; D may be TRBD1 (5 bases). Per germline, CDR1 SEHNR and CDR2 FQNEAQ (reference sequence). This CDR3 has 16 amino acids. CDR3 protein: CSSSPWGGRRNTEAFF. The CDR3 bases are TGTTCCAGCAGCCCCTGGGGGGGGAGGCGAAACACTGAAGCTTTCTTT.

This CDR3 reads CATSLGGVGEQYF. The CDR3 nucleotides are TGTGCCACCAGCCTCGGAGGAGTGGGTGAGCAGTACTTC. This chain joins TRBV15 and TRBJ2-7; D possibly corresponds to TRBD2 (5 bases). With 5 bases removed from V and 7 bases from J, the gap between germline ends came to 15 bases. Germline V lookup: CDR1 LNHNV, CDR2 YYDKDF (reference sequence). The CDR3 covers 13 residues.

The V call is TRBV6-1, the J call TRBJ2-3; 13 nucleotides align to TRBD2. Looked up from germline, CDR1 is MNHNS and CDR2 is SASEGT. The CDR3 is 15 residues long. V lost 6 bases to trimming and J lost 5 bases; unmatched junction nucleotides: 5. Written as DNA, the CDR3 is TGTGCCAGCAGGCGGACTAGCGGGGGAATAGATACGCAGTATTTT. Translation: CASRRTSGGIDTQYF.

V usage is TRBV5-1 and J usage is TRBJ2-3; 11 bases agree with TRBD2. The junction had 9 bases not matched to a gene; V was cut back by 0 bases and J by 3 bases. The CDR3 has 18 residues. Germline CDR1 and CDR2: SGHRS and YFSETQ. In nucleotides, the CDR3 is TGCGCCAGCAGCTTGGGGGAATATACTAGCGGGGGTACAGATACGCAGTATTTT. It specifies CASSLGEYTSGGTDTQYF. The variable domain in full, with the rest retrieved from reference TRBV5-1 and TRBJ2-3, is KAGVTQTPRYLIKTRGQQVTLSCSPISGHRSVSWYQQTPGQGLQFLFEYFSETQRNKGNFPGRFSGRQFSNSRSEMNVSTLELGDSALYLCASSLGEYTSGGTDTQYFGPGTRLTVL.

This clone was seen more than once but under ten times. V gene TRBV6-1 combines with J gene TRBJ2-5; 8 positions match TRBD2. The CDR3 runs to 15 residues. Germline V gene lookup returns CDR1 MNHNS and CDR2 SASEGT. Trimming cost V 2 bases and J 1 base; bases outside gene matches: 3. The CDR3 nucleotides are TGTGCCAGCAGTGAATCACGGGGGGGCCAAGAGACCCAGTACTTC. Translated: CASSESRGGQETQYF.

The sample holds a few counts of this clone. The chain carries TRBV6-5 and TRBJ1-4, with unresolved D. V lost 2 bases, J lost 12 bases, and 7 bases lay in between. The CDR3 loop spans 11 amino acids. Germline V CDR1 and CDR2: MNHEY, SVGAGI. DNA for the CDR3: TGTGCCAGCAGTTACCCCGGAGAACTGTTTTTT. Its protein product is CASSYPGELFF.

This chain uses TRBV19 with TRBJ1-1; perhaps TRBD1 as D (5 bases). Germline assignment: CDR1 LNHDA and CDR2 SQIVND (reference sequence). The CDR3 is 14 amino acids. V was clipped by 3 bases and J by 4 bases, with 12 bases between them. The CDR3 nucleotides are TGTGCCAGTAGTATGCGGGGGGGTGGCACTGAAGCTTTCTTT. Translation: CASSMRGGGTEAFF.

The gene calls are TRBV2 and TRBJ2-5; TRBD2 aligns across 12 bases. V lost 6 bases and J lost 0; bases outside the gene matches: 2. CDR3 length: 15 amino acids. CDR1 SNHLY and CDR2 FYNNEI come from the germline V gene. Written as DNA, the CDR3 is TGTGCCAGCAGGGCTAGCGGGGGGGACCAAGAGACCCAGTACTTC. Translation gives CASRASGGDQETQYF.

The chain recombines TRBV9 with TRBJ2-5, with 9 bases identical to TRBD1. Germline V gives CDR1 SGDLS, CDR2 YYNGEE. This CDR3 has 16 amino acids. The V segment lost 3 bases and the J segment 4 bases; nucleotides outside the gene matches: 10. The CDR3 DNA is TGTGCCAGCAGCGGCAACCTCGGGACAGGGTTAGAGACCCAGTACTTC. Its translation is CASSGNLGTGLETQYF.

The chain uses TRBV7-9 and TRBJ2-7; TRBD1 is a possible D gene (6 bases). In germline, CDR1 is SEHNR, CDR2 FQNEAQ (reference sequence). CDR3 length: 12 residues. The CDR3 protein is CATTVQGNEQYF. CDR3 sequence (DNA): TGTGCAACCACCGTGCAGGGGAATGAGCAGTACTTC.

The CDR3 protein is CATSGRDPRRSPLHF. CDR3 coding DNA: TGTGCCACCAGCGGCCGGGATCCCAGGCGTTCACCCCTCCACTTT. This chain links TRBV15 with TRBJ1-6, with unresolved D. The CDR3 is 15 residues long. The germline V and J ends were trimmed by 5 bases and 9 bases, with 17 bases remaining between them. Germline V gene data show CDR1 as LNHNV and CDR2 as YYDKDF (reference sequence).

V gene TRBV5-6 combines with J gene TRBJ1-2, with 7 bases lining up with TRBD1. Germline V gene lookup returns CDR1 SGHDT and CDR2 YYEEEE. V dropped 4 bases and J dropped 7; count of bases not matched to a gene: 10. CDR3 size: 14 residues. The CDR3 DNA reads TGTGCCAGCAGCGGCCTAGACAGGGCGCGTGGCTACACCTTC. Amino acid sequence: CASSGLDRARGYTF.

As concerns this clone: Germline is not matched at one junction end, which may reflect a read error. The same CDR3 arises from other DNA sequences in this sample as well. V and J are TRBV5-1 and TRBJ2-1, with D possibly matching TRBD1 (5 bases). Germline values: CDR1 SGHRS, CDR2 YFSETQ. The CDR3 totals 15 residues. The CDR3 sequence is CASSSYDRSYNEQFF. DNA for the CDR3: TGCGCCAGTAGCTCGTATGACAGATCCTACAATGAGCAGTTCTTC.